This TCR beta chain appears in the sequencing data of a study of T cell repertoires in cytomegalovirus infection. Findings of the study overall: CMV-specific TCR beta clonotypes restricted by HLA-C were the ones dominating the ex vivo response.

TCRdb re-called the reads with MiXCR, one entry per CDR3 protein. Of approximately 590,000 distinct CDR3 sequences in the sample, approximately 40% were seen once. J lost 7 bases, V lost 3 bases, and 9 bases had no gene match. CDR1 and CDR2 (germline): SGHAT, FQNNGV. The CDR3 has 15 residues. For this clonotype: Antigen unknown.

This specimen consisted of cultured PBMCs, obtained from culture after CMV antigen stimulation. This rearrangement joins TRBV11-2 to TRBJ2-5; 9 nucleotides match TRBD1. The clonotype originates from a human donor in good health (CMV status not recorded). Some clones in this sample may be carry-over from other donors' samples. The CDR3 protein is CASSFWTGAGRTQYF. CDR3 sequence (DNA): TGTGCCAGCAGCTTCTGGACAGGGGCCGGAAGGACCCAGTACTTC.